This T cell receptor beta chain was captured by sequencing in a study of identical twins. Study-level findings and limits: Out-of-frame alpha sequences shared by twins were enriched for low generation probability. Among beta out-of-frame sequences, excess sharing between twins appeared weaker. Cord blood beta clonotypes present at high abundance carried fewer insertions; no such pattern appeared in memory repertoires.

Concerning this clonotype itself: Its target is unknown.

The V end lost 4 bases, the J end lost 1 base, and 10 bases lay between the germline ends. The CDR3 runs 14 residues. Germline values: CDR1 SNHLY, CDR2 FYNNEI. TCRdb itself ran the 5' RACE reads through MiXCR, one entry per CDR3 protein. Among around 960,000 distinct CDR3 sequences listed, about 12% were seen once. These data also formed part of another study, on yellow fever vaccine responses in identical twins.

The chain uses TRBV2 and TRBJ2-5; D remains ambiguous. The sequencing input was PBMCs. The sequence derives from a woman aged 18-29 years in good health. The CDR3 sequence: CASSVAWGQETQYF. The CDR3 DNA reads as TGTGCCAGCAGTGTTGCCTGGGGCCAAGAGACCCAGTACTTC.